This is a list of T cell receptor beta chains from one sample in a study of cytomegalovirus exposure and HLA in healthy donors. TCRdb's copy holds only in-frame clones and misses some; the assay was immunoSEQ multiplex PCR. The top ten clones hold about 7% of a sample with approximately 160,000 clones, roughly 80% of them seen once. Specimen: PBMCs. The receptors were sampled from a man aged 30-40 years in good health and CMV-seropositive. The CDR3 runs from the conserved cysteine through the conserved F or W. Where a row states a size, it is once, few, many or the class of an expanded clone; other rows omit it.

cdr3_length	v_call	clone_size	j_call	cdr3_aa
12	TRBV18	once	TRBJ1-4	CASSLINEKLFF
14	TRBV7-2	.	TRBJ2-7	CASSPAGTVYEQYF
14	TRBV5-1	.	TRBJ1-4	CASSHGQGNEKLFF
13	TRBV18	.	TRBJ1-5	CASSPSQDRVQHF
17	TRBV5-4	.	TRBJ2-3	CASSLEGLASSGDAQYF
15	TRBV7-8	.	TRBJ2-1	CASSKGLAGVDEQFF
14	TRBV4-2	few	TRBJ2-3	CASSQDRVTDTQYF
17	TRBV4-1	.	TRBJ1-5	CASSQDDAGLPNQPQHF
15	TRBV6-5	.	TRBJ1-2	CASSYTGRGNYGYTF
14	TRBV28	.	TRBJ2-5	CASSFGREAETQYF
15	TRBV7-9	.	TRBJ2-7	CASSSRLKSSYEQYF
14	TRBV5-6	.	TRBJ2-5	CASSWGTGRETQYF
16	TRBV4-2	.	TRBJ2-6	CASSQGAGSGANVLTF
13	TRBV5-1	.	.	CASSMDRSYEQYF
13	TRBV19	.	TRBJ1-2	CASSTQGEYGYTF
18	TRBV10-3	once	TRBJ2-1	CAISATRTSGGANNEQFF
14	TRBV7-2	.	TRBJ1-4	CASTPTGGSEKLFF
14	TRBV19	few	TRBJ2-5	CASSIAWQEGTQYF
17	TRBV9	.	TRBJ2-2	CASSASPSGRRVGELFF
14	TRBV28	.	TRBJ1-5	CASSGQGAYQPQHF
18	TRBV7-2	once	TRBJ2-1	CASGGLAGGGWSYNEQFF
14	TRBV30	.	TRBJ1-5	CAWSVAVSNQPQHF
14	TRBV5-1	.	TRBJ2-3	CASRTGASTDTQYF
14	TRBV5-4	.	TRBJ2-7	CASSQTVGIYEQYF
15	TRBV28	.	TRBJ2-1	CASSLQRETYNEQFF
14	TRBV29-1	.	TRBJ1-3	CSAVRDYSGNTIYF
16	TRBV9	once	TRBJ2-7	CASSGRGGTGGNEQYF
14	TRBV28	.	TRBJ1-2	CASSLAGGAGGYTF